This entry features one T cell receptor beta chain sequence. The sample comes from a study of T cells in Graves' hyperthyroidism and ophthalmopathy. What was amplified from RNA transcripts were TCR beta CDR3 regions. HTBI primers were employed in a first-round RT-PCR of the TCR CDR3. One entry per CDR3 protein results from TCRdb running MiXCR on the multiplex PCR reads. The table has fewer than 350,000 distinct CDR3 sequences, about 13% seen once. This CDR3 contains 14 residues. The V gene end was trimmed by 6 bases and the J gene end by 5 bases; junction bases not matched to a gene: 9. Sequencing used blood. This sequence joins TRBV12-3 or TRBV12-4 and TRBJ2-7, with 8 bases that match TRBD1. The TCR sequence derives from a woman in her thirties or forties with Graves' hyperthyroidism. The CDR3: CASRDGTGGHEQYF. CDR3 sequence (DNA): TGTGCCAGCAGGGACGGGACAGGTGGCCACGAGCAGTACTTC.